These 15 T cell receptor beta chains originate from one sample sequenced in a study of lymphopenia after photon versus proton radiotherapy (dated by TCRdb to between 2018 and 2021). Receptor amplification or capture employed the immunoSEQ multiplex PCR assay. Sourced from immuneACCESS, this table was stored by TCRdb with only in-frame sequences that have V and J called. A share of the clones is absent; for the studies checked, an unresolved V gene accounts for under half, and the remainder has no known explanation. This sample comprises tens of thousands of clones, over 80% of them detected only once. The top ten clones comprise around a quarter of the sample. The specimen comprised peripheral blood, sampled from a patient treated with proton-based radiotherapy. These receptors originate from an older woman with pancreatic cancer.

The chain employs TRBV30 and TRBJ2-1, with TRBD2 identical over 8 bases. Germline V gives CDR1 GTSNPN, CDR2 SVGIG (reference sequence). V gave up 7 bases and J gave up 6 bases; unmatched junction bases: 8. This CDR3 spans 13 amino acids. This CDR3 reads CASSRGGGNEQFF. The CDR3 nucleotides read TGTGCCTCCTCCCGGGGGGGAGGCAATGAGCAGTTCTTC.

V and J are TRBV5-5 and TRBJ1-1, with 11 bases identical to TRBD1. V shed 4 bases, J shed 9 bases, and the junction held 11 bases outside the gene matches. This CDR3 comprises 15 residues. Germline loops: CDR1 SGHKS, CDR2 YYEKEE (reference sequence). In DNA form, the CDR3 reads TGTGCCAGCAGCCTGACCGGACAGGGGGCAAAGAAAGCTTTCTTT. Protein: CASSLTGQGAKKAFF.

The chain recombines TRBV7-8 with TRBJ2-4, with 9 nucleotides matching TRBD1. J gave up 8 bases and V 4 bases, and 9 bases lay outside the gene matches. Germline-derived CDR1 and CDR2 are SGHVS and FQNEAQ. The CDR3 is made up of 15 amino acids. DNA for the CDR3: TGTGCCAGCAGCTCCACTACAGGGGGCTTGGACATTCAGTACTTC. Amino acids: CASSSTTGGLDIQYF.

This clone has only one observation. The genes are TRBV29-1 and TRBJ2-5; 8 bases align to TRBD2. V lost 8 bases to trimming and J lost 7 bases; unmatched junction nucleotides: 15. CDR3 length equals 14 residues. Germline CDR1 and CDR2: SQVTM and ANQGSEA. The CDR3 is CSHLTGLREGTQYF. The CDR3 coding sequence is TGCAGCCATTTAACAGGCCTCCGGGAGGGGACCCAGTACTTC.

The J gene is TRBJ1-3, the V gene TRBV14, with D tentatively TRBD1 (6 bases). CDR1 and CDR2 (germline): SGHDN, FVKESK. There are 15 residues in the CDR3. V was clipped by 5 bases and J by 0 bases, with 11 bases between them. CDR3 bases: TGTGCCAGCAGCGCTCAGGGGTTCTCTGGAAACACCATATATTTT. It yields the protein CASSAQGFSGNTIYF.

This rearrangement joins TRBV5-1 to TRBJ2-6; 10 bases line up with TRBD2. Trimming removed 0 bases from V and 4 bases from J; junction bases left unmatched: 10. The CDR3 covers 19 residues. CDR1 is SGHRS, CDR2 YFSETQ, per germline. The CDR3 DNA reads TGCGCCAGCAGCTTGGGTCTCCTAGCGGGAGCGGGGGGGGCCAACGTCCTGACTTTC. Translation gives CASSLGLLAGAGGANVLTF.

The chain uses TRBV4-3 and TRBJ2-1; D remains unclear. Germline V gene lookup returns CDR1 LGHNA and CDR2 YSLEER. The CDR3 has 13 amino acids. Trimming pared 0 bases from V and 7 bases from J, leaving 7 bases between. For the CDR3, the DNA is TGCGCCAGCAGCCAAGACCTGGGGAATGAGCAGTTCTTC. Amino acid sequence: CASSQDLGNEQFF.

This chain joins TRBV6-1 and TRBJ2-1, with TRBD2 identical over 15 bases. Germline CDR1 reads MNHNS; CDR2 reads SASEGT. Trimming took 1 base from V and 10 from J; bases not matched to a gene: 14. CDR3 length equals 19 residues. The CDR3 DNA is TGTGCCAGCAGTGAAGAGCACGCGTTAGGACTAGCGGGAGGGCGGGAGCAGTTCTTC. It translates to CASSEEHALGLAGGREQFF.

The V and J genes are TRBV5-1 and TRBJ2-1; 10 positions agree with TRBD2. J gave up 7 bases and V 7 bases, and 5 bases lay outside the gene matches. This CDR3 spans 13 amino acids. Per germline, CDR1 SGHRS and CDR2 YFSETQ. The CDR3: CASQREGRNEQFF. CDR3 nucleotide sequence: TGCGCCAGCCAGCGGGAGGGTAGGAATGAGCAGTTCTTC. Together with reference TRBV5-1 and TRBJ2-1, the CDR3 gives the full variable domain: KAGVTQTPRYLIKTRGQQVTLSCSPISGHRSVSWYQQTPGQGLQFLFEYFSETQRNKGNFPGRFSGRQFSNSRSEMNVSTLELGDSALYLCASQREGRNEQFFGPGTRLTVL.

The sample holds one count of this clone. The chain joins TRBV30 to TRBJ1-5; 9 bases agree with TRBD1. V gave up 3 bases and J gave up 3 bases; unmatched junction bases: 6. Germline loops: CDR1 GTSNPN, CDR2 SVGIG (reference sequence). The CDR3 has 15 residues. The CDR3 DNA is TGTGCCTGGAGATCGACAGGGGGTCCCAATCAGCCCCAGCATTTT. Translation: CAWRSTGGPNQPQHF. The whole variable domain, filled in from reference TRBV30 and TRBJ1-5, reads SQTIHQWPATLVQPVGSPLSLECTVEGTSNPNLYWYRQAAGRGLQLLFYSVGIGQISSEVPQNLSASRPQDRQFILSSKKLLLSDSGFYLCAWRSTGGPNQPQHFGDGTRLSIL.

V usage is TRBV5-5 and J usage is TRBJ1-2; TRBD1 aligns across 10 bases. CDR3 length: 15 residues. CDR1 SGHKS and CDR2 YYEKEE come from the germline V gene (reference sequence). V trimming: 4 bases; J trimming: 5 bases; junction bases outside the gene matches: 8. This CDR3 is CASSPGTGVSYGYTF. CDR3 DNA sequence: TGTGCCAGCAGCCCCGGGACAGGGGTGAGTTATGGCTACACCTTC. Filled out from reference TRBV5-5 and TRBJ1-2, the complete variable domain reads DAGVTQSPTHLIKTRGQQVTLRCSPISGHKSVSWYQQVLGQGPQFIFQYYEKEERGRGNFPDRFSARQFPNYSSELNVNALLLGDSALYLCASSPGTGVSYGYTFGSGTRLTVV.

V is TRBV6-5 and J is TRBJ2-1; 11 nucleotides agree with TRBD2. Germline V CDR1 and CDR2: MNHEY, SVGAGI. The CDR3 has 15 residues. J was trimmed by 11 bases and V by 0 bases; bases with no gene match: 6. In DNA form, the CDR3 reads TGTGCCAGCAGTTACTCTAGGCTAGCGGGAGGTCAGCAGTTCTTC. Translated, it gives CASSYSRLAGGQQFF.

This clone has a handful of counts. The J gene is TRBJ1-6, the V gene TRBV15, with TRBD1 as a possible D gene (6 bases). Trimming stripped 5 bases from V and 16 bases from J, with 15 bases between. Germline V CDR1 and CDR2: LNHNV, YYDKDF (reference sequence). The CDR3 is 12 amino acids. In nucleotides, the CDR3 is TGTGCCACCAGCGTCGGAAACAGGGAGCTCCACTTT. Translation gives CATSVGNRELHF.

CDR3 protein: CASSVLTSGRANNEQFF. CDR3 sequence (DNA): TGTGCCAGCAGCGTTCTGACTAGCGGGAGGGCCAACAATGAGCAGTTCTTC. The J gene is TRBJ2-1, the V gene TRBV9; 14 positions match TRBD2. The CDR3 covers 17 residues. J was trimmed by 5 bases and V by 2 bases; bases with no gene match: 6. The germline CDR1 and CDR2 sequences are SGDLS and YYNGEE.

The gene calls are TRBV6-9 and TRBJ2-5, with 7 positions matching TRBD2. CDR3 length equals 14 residues. Germline lookup yields CDR1 MNHGY and CDR2 SVAAGI. J lost 5 bases, V lost 1 base, and 4 bases had no gene match. In DNA, the CDR3 is TGTGCCAGCAGTTATTGGCCGGGAGGCGAGACCCAGTACTTC. Translated: CASSYWPGGETQYF.